The source of this T cell receptor beta chain is a study of blood T cell repertoires in COVID-19. Unmatched junction bases numbered 5, after V lost 4 bases and J lost 4 bases. In germline, CDR1 is SGDLS, CDR2 YYNGEE. CDR3 size: 14 residues. The table came from immunoSEQ multiplex PCR; TCRdb's copy has only in-frame clones and leaves some out. The sample yields about 250,000 clones, 80% to 90% seen once. This receptor was obtained from a woman aged 18-29 years who had recovered from COVID-19. Sequenced: PBMCs or T cells enriched from blood (not recorded which). The V gene is TRBV9, the J gene TRBJ1-2, with 9 bases lining up with TRBD1. CDR3 nucleotide sequence: TGTGCCAGCAGCACCGGACAGGGGACCTATGGCTACACCTTC. Its protein is CASSTGQGTYGYTF.